This TCR beta chain was observed in a study of OX40 agonist ivuxolimab in advanced cancers. Study background: Head and neck, renal cell, melanoma or hepatocellular carcinoma were the cancers that dose-escalation patients had. Study-wide results and caveats: Which antigen the expanded peripheral T cells recognized is unknown.

Assay: immunoSEQ multiplex PCR; the TCRdb copy retains only in-frame clones and omits some. The table shows about 75,000 clones, with under 95% occurring only once. This clone was recorded once. Its antigen remains unknown. This clonotype was sampled from an adult with an advanced solid tumor such as melanoma, head and neck, liver or kidney cancer. Sequencing used CD4+ or CD8+ T cells sorted from blood, obtained in a trial of the OX40 agonist ivuxolimab.

Written as DNA, the CDR3 is TGTGCCACCAGCAGAGATGGTCAGAGTTCACCCCTCCACTTT. This encodes CATSRDGQSSPLHF. The chain recombines TRBV15 with TRBJ1-6; no reliable D call. The germline V gene encodes CDR1 LNHNV and CDR2 YYDKDF (reference sequence). This CDR3 spans 14 amino acids. Deletions cut 0 bases from V and 9 bases from J, with 9 bases between.